A selection of T cell receptor beta chains follows, all from one sample in a study of metastatic and nonmetastatic thyroid tumors. TCRdb re-clonotyped the PCR reads through MiXCR. The repertoire consists of about 90,000 clones, with 8.6% occurring once and the leading ten covering around 9.2%. The sequencing sample was made of blood. The receptor source for this set is a female donor with papillary thyroid cancer or a benign thyroid nodule (not recorded which). Some clones in this sample may be carry-over from other donors' samples. The CDR3 runs from the conserved cysteine through the conserved F or W. D genes are given only for firm matches. Clone size, where shown, is once, few, many, or a class for clones that have expanded.

clone size	D gene	J gene	V gene	CDR3 protein	CDR3 DNA
many	-	TRBJ2-2	TRBV5-5	CASSLRERDTGELFF	TGTGCCAGCAGCTTGAGGGAGAGGGACACCGGGGAGCTGTTTTTT
many	-	TRBJ1-6	TRBV3-1	CASSHGPGRGGNSGNSPLHF	TGTGCCAGCAGCCACGGGCCGGGGCGGGGGGGGAATTCTGGTAATTCACCCCTCCACTTT
many	-	TRBJ1-3	TRBV7-3	CASSMNGFSGNTIYF	TGTGCCAGCAGCATGAACGGTTTCTCTGGAAACACCATATATTTT
-	TRBD2	TRBJ2-2	TRBV9	CASSVLSLAATGELFF	TGTGCCAGCAGCGTTTTATCACTAGCGGCCACCGGGGAGCTGTTTTTT
many	TRBD1	TRBJ2-6	TRBV18	CASSNTAGGQGVSGANVLTF	TGTGCCAGCTCAAACACGGCCGGCGGACAGGGCGTCTCTGGGGCCAACGTCCTGACTTTC
-	-	TRBJ1-1	TRBV29-1	CSVEDPWRQGNTEAFF	TGCAGCGTTGAAGATCCCTGGCGGCAGGGGAACACTGAAGCTTTCTTT
many	-	TRBJ2-3	TRBV2	CASRTPGRDTQYF	TGTGCCAGCAGAACGCCGGGTCGGGATACGCAGTATTTT
-	TRBD2	TRBJ2-7	TRBV2	CASSPGPSGLNYEQCF	TGTGCCAGCAGCCCAGGCCCTAGCGGGCTAAACTACGAGCAGTGCTTC
many	-	TRBJ2-6	TRBV27	CASGGPRSGANVLTF	TGTGCCAGCGGGGGGCCCCGCTCTGGGGCCAACGTCCTGACTTTC
many	-	TRBJ1-5	TRBV12-5	CASGLEVRTTSNQPQHF	TGTGCTAGTGGTTTGGAAGTTCGGACGACTAGCAATCAGCCCCAGCATTTT
many	TRBD1	TRBJ1-6	TRBV7-2	CASHEYRGNNSPLHF	TGTGCCAGCCATGAATACAGGGGGAACAATTCACCCCTCCACTTT